The T cell receptor (beta chain) under discussion was sequenced for a study of sequential checkpoint blockade in melanoma. The V gene end was trimmed by 8 bases and the J gene end by 0 bases; junction bases not matched to a gene: 6. Germline V gene sequence: CDR1 SNHLY, CDR2 FYNNEI. This CDR3 spans 16 amino acids. Only in-frame clones appear in the TCRdb table, and some are missing; sequencing was by immunoSEQ multiplex PCR. This table holds over 10,000 clones, about three quarters found once. The treatment denotes: randomized to nivolumab then ipilimumab (arm A) or the reverse (arm B). The chain employs TRBV2 and TRBJ2-7; 14 positions agree with TRBD2. This clonotype originated in a human donor with melanoma. This sample comprised CD8+ T cells sorted from blood (inferred from file names), obtained from a patient given nivolumab and ipilimumab in sequence. CDR3 DNA sequence: TGTGCCAGCCAAGGACTAGCGGGAGGAAGCTCCTACGAGCAGTACTTC. This gives the protein CASQGLAGGSSYEQYF.